This T cell receptor (beta chain) was sequenced during a study of shared clonotypes between healthy human individuals. Sequencing used immunoSEQ multiplex PCR; TCRdb keeps in-frame clones, though not all of them. This table holds about 640,000 clones, about two thirds found once. In its sample, this clone was seen a few times. Other DNA sequences in this sample translate to the same CDR3. Germline CDR1 SGDLS, CDR2 YYNGEE. CDR3 length: 13 amino acids. V lost 0 bases, J lost 3 bases, and 5 bases lay in between. The specimen sequenced was memory CD4+ T cells sorted from blood. The subset was: CD45RA-negative fraction. The receptor was isolated from a woman under 40 in good health. The chain employs TRBV9 and TRBJ2-3; no clear D gene. CDR3 nucleotide sequence: TGTGCCAGCAGCGTAGCTCCAACAGATACGCAGTATTTT. This codes for CASSVAPTDTQYF.